These 27 T cell receptor beta chains share one sample of origin, sequenced in a study of blood T cell repertoires in COVID-19. Profiled with immunoSEQ multiplex PCR; TCRdb holds only in-frame clones, not every one. The sample lists about 120,000 clones; about 88% were seen once. The sequenced sample consisted of peripheral blood. The receptor source for this set is a woman aged 80 or over with acute or convalescent COVID-19.

V is TRBV15 and J is TRBJ2-5; unclear D gene. Germline V CDR1 and CDR2: LNHNV, YYDKDF (reference sequence). V was trimmed by 1 base and J by 4 bases, leaving 16 bases between them. There are 16 residues in the CDR3. CDR3 DNA: TGTGCCACCAGCAGAGGCCCGGGTGTCCGGAGAGAGACCCAGTACTTC. Translation gives CATSRGPGVRRETQYF.

This clone was counted once. The chain couples TRBV9 to TRBJ1-4; 7 nucleotides agree with TRBD1. Trimming took 4 bases from V and 8 from J; bases not matched to a gene: 20. CDR1 and CDR2 (germline): SGDLS, YYNGEE. CDR3 length: 18 amino acids. The CDR3 DNA follows: TGTGCCAGCAGCCCTCGTCCCCCGGGACAGAGGATTTACGAAAAACTGTTTTTT. It yields the protein CASSPRPPGQRIYEKLFF.

This clone is labeled as medium-sized. The chain has TRBV28 and TRBJ2-7; 10 bases are a match to TRBD2. Trimming at V came to 4 bases and at J to 3 bases, leaving 0 bases not matched to a gene. CDR3 size: 13 residues. Germline lookup yields CDR1 MDHEN and CDR2 SYDVKM. CDR3 residues: CASSSSGSYEQYF. The DNA for the CDR3 is TGTGCCAGCAGTTCTAGCGGGAGCTACGAGCAGTACTTC. Full variable domain (rest looked up from reference TRBV28 and TRBJ2-7): DVKVTQSSRYLVKRTGEKVFLECVQDMDHENMFWYRQDPGLGLRLIYFSYDVKMKEKGDIPEGYSVSREKKERFSLILESASTNQTSMYLCASSSSGSYEQYFGPGTRLTVT.

This clone came up once. The genes are TRBV2 and TRBJ2-3; 9 bases agree with TRBD2. The J segment lost 7 bases and the V segment lost 5 bases, leaving 10 bases of the junction unmatched. The CDR3 has 15 amino acids. Germline CDR1 and CDR2: SNHLY and FYNNEI. The CDR3 region is CASSLAGSWANTQYF. DNA of the CDR3: TGTGCCAGCAGTCTAGCGGGGAGTTGGGCTAATACGCAGTATTTT.

This rearrangement joins TRBV6-5 to TRBJ1-6, with 8 bases lining up with TRBD1. Germline V gene lookup returns CDR1 MNHEY and CDR2 SVGAGI. Trimming at V came to 10 bases and at J to 9 bases, leaving 11 bases not matched to a gene. The CDR3 covers 14 residues. As DNA, the CDR3 is TGTGCCACCACTAACGACAGGGGTGGTTCACCCCTCCACTTT. Its protein is CATTNDRGGSPLHF.

The CDR3 DNA is TGCGCCAGCAGCCCTCGACAGGGGATTGCGAATGGCTACACCTTC. This encodes CASSPRQGIANGYTF. The chain has TRBV5-1 and TRBJ1-2; 8 bases are a match to TRBD1. Germline trimming cut 4 bases from V and 6 bases from J; bases unmatched to any gene: 11. In germline, CDR1 is SGHRS, CDR2 YFSETQ. The CDR3 extends over 15 amino acids. Using reference TRBV5-1 and TRBJ1-2 for the parts outside the CDR3, the full variable domain is KAGVTQTPRYLIKTRGQQVTLSCSPISGHRSVSWYQQTPGQGLQFLFEYFSETQRNKGNFPGRFSGRQFSNSRSEMNVSTLELGDSALYLCASSPRQGIANGYTFGSGTRLTVV.

This clone was seen only once. The chain recombines TRBV29-1 with TRBJ1-3, with D tentatively TRBD1 (5 bases). The CDR3 is 12 residues long. Germline lookup yields CDR1 SQVTM and CDR2 ANQGSEA. The CDR3 DNA is TGCGCCGGGGGAGTTACGGGAAACACCATATATTTT. Protein product: CAGGVTGNTIYF.

The chain is built from TRBV6-4 and TRBJ1-2, with TRBD1 identical over 8 bases. The CDR3 is 14 amino acids. Germline values: CDR1 MRHNA, CDR2 SNTAGT. V lost 7 bases to trimming and J lost 8 bases; unmatched junction nucleotides: 12. CDR3: CASKSGQEGDGYTF. CDR3 DNA sequence: TGTGCCAGCAAATCGGGACAGGAAGGGGACGGCTACACCTTC.

A few counts support this clone. V gene TRBV3-1 (or the pseudogene TRBV3-2) combines with J gene TRBJ2-3, with D possibly matching TRBD2 (6 bases). Trimming pared 1 base from V and 1 base from J, leaving 6 bases between. The germline gives CDR1 LGHDT, CDR2 YNNKEL (reference sequence). The CDR3 is 14 amino acids. The CDR3 DNA is TGTGCCAGCAGCCAAGGACTAGGCACAGATACGCAGTATTTT. This codes for CASSQGLGTDTQYF.

This chain links TRBV18 with TRBJ2-1; no clear D gene. V was pared by 0 bases and J by 6 bases, with 9 bases between. The CDR3 spans 14 residues. The germline CDR1 and CDR2 sequences are KGHSH and LQKENI. Written as DNA, the CDR3 is TGTGCCAGCTCACCACCCGGCAGGCCCAATGAGCAGTTCTTC. It is translated as CASSPPGRPNEQFF.

V is TRBV19 and J is TRBJ2-3; 14 bases align to TRBD2. V gave up 8 bases and J gave up 6 bases; unmatched junction bases: 13. The germline gives CDR1 LNHDA, CDR2 SQIVND (reference sequence). CDR3 length: 17 amino acids. The DNA of the CDR3 is TGTGCCAGTCCCCCCAGACTAGCGGGGGGGCCAATTGATACGCAGTATTTT. Its translation is CASPPRLAGGPIDTQYF.

This chain joins TRBV7-2 and TRBJ1-5; possible D gene TRBD1, 5 bases. V was pared by 5 bases and J by 4 bases, with 12 bases between. This CDR3 is built from 14 residues. CDR1 is SGHTA, CDR2 FQGNSA, per germline. The CDR3 DNA reads TGTGCCAGCAGCAAACAGGTTTCAAATCAGCCCCAGCATTTT. Protein sequence: CASSKQVSNQPQHF. The full variable domain, its missing parts supplied by reference TRBV7-2 and TRBJ1-5, is GAGVSQSPSNKVTEKGKDVELRCDPISGHTALYWYRQSLGQGLEFLIYFQGNSAPDKSGLPSDRFSAERTGGSVSTLTIQRTQQEDSAVYLCASSKQVSNQPQHFGDGTRLSIL.

The V call is TRBV7-8, the J call TRBJ2-3; possibly TRBD2 for D (6 bases). Trimming removed 4 bases at V and 2 bases at J, with 16 bases between. This CDR3 contains 16 residues. Per germline, CDR1 SGHVS and CDR2 FQNEAQ. The DNA for the CDR3 is TGTGCCAGCAGCTCCCTTAGCGGTACTACCACAGATACGCAGTATTTT. This translates into CASSSLSGTTTDTQYF.

V and J are TRBV5-1 and TRBJ1-2, with unresolved D. This CDR3 is built from 14 residues. Germline assignment: CDR1 SGHRS and CDR2 YFSETQ. The germline V and J ends were trimmed by 4 bases and 0 bases, with 10 bases remaining between them. The CDR3 coding sequence is TGCGCCAGCAGCACCGGGAGCCCTAACTATGGCTACACCTTC. This encodes CASSTGSPNYGYTF. The complete variable domain, with remaining parts taken from reference TRBV5-1 and TRBJ1-2, reads KAGVTQTPRYLIKTRGQQVTLSCSPISGHRSVSWYQQTPGQGLQFLFEYFSETQRNKGNFPGRFSGRQFSNSRSEMNVSTLELGDSALYLCASSTGSPNYGYTFGSGTRLTVV.

This chain uses TRBV6-7 with TRBJ1-4; 7 bases agree with TRBD1. TRBV6-7 is an ORF, and what it does is uncertain. Unmatched junction bases numbered 20, after V lost 6 bases and J lost 4 bases. The CDR3 is 19 residues long. CDR3 DNA sequence: TGTGCCAGCAGCCCCCCTTCTTACAGGGGATGGTTCTTTAATGAAAAACTGTTTTTT. It codes for CASSPPSYRGWFFNEKLFF.

The chain carries TRBV2 and TRBJ2-2, with 10 positions matching TRBD1. The CDR3 is made up of 16 amino acids. Germline CDR1 SNHLY, CDR2 FYNNEI. J was trimmed by 4 bases and V by 6 bases; bases with no gene match: 8. The CDR3 is CASSLTGGAGTGELFF. In DNA, the CDR3 is TGTGCCAGCAGCTTGACAGGGGGCGCCGGCACCGGGGAGCTGTTTTTT.

CDR3 protein: CASSERGGEAFF. The DNA for the CDR3 is TGTGCCAGCAGTGAAAGGGGGGGTGAAGCTTTCTTT. The rearrangement joins TRBV2 to TRBJ1-1, with a possible D match to TRBD1 (6 bases). Between the trimmed V and J ends, which lost 2 bases and 7 bases, there was a span of 8 bases. The CDR3 covers 12 residues. Germline CDR1 is SNHLY and CDR2 is FYNNEI. The whole variable domain, filled in from reference TRBV2 and TRBJ1-1, reads EPEVTQTPSHQVTQMGQEVILRCVPISNHLYFYWYRQILGQKVEFLVSFYNNEISEKSEIFDDQFSVERPDGSNFTLKIRSTKLEDSAMYFCASSERGGEAFFGQGTRLTVV.

The J gene is TRBJ2-3, the V gene TRBV6-2 or TRBV6-3; TRBD2 matches at 10 bases. The CDR3 is 16 amino acids. The germline V gene has CDR1 MNHEY and CDR2 SVGEGT. V lost 6 bases, J lost 4 bases, and 10 bases stayed unmatched. The CDR3 is CASSRSGGAFPDTQYF. The CDR3 nucleotides read TGTGCCAGCAGCCGAAGCGGGGGGGCCTTCCCAGATACGCAGTATTTT.

V is TRBV7-2 and J is TRBJ2-7; 8 nucleotides align to TRBD2. From germline, CDR1 is SGHTA and CDR2 FQGNSA. The CDR3 loop spans 15 amino acids. V was clipped by 5 bases and J by 0 bases; unmatched bases: 6. As DNA, the CDR3 is TGTGCCAGCAGCCCGAGCGGGGGCTTCTCCTACGAGCAGTACTTC. It is translated as CASSPSGGFSYEQYF.

This chain connects TRBV2 to TRBJ1-4, with 12 positions matching TRBD1. CDR1 is SNHLY and CDR2 is FYNNEI in the germline V gene. V was clipped by 2 bases and J by 8 bases; unmatched bases: 3. CDR3 length: 15 residues. CDR3: CASSERDRGREKLFF. The DNA of the CDR3 is TGTGCCAGCAGTGAACGGGACAGGGGGCGGGAAAAACTGTTTTTT.

The chain links TRBV18 to TRBJ1-2; perhaps TRBD1 as D (5 bases). Trimming removed 3 bases from V and 4 bases from J, with 9 bases in between. The CDR3 loop spans 13 amino acids. Germline CDR1 reads KGHSH; CDR2 reads LQKENI. CDR3: CASSPTVLYGYTF. CDR3 DNA: TGTGCCAGCTCACCGACAGTCCTCTATGGCTACACCTTC.

The V gene is TRBV2, the J gene TRBJ1-5; possibly TRBD1 for D (5 bases). Germline lookup yields CDR1 SNHLY and CDR2 FYNNEI. The CDR3 covers 17 residues. Trimming stripped 6 bases from V and 0 bases from J, with 18 bases between. The CDR3: CASRSTARVYSNQPQHF. The CDR3 coding sequence is TGTGCCAGCAGATCGACAGCCCGTGTATATAGCAATCAGCCCCAGCATTTT.

The chain couples TRBV3-1 (or the pseudogene TRBV3-2) to TRBJ2-2, with 8 bases matching TRBD2. The CDR3 sequence is 14 residues long. Germline CDR1 is LGHDT and CDR2 is YNNKEL (reference sequence). V lost 4 bases, J lost 7 bases, and 5 bases stayed unmatched. The CDR3 DNA follows: TGTGCCAGCAGCCGAGCGGGAGCTGGCGGGGAGCTGTTTTTT. It specifies CASSRAGAGGELFF.

The chain couples TRBV28 to TRBJ1-5, with TRBD1 identical over 7 bases. The CDR3 runs to 16 residues. The junction had 8 bases not matched to a gene; V was cut back by 5 bases and J by 1 base. The germline CDR1 and CDR2 sequences are MDHEN and SYDVKM. CDR3 in DNA: TGTGCCAGCAGTCTTCAGACAGGGAGGAGCAATCAGCCCCAGCATTTT. This encodes CASSLQTGRSNQPQHF.

This clone has only one observation. This chain uses TRBV9 with TRBJ2-2; a possible D gene is TRBD1 (6 bases). The germline CDR1 and CDR2 sequences are SGDLS and YYNGEE. Trimming shortened V by 1 base and J by 7 bases, and 11 bases separated the two germline ends. The CDR3 has 14 residues. The CDR3 loop reads CASSVLGADGELFF. CDR3 DNA sequence: TGTGCCAGCAGCGTATTGGGGGCTGACGGGGAGCTGTTTTTT.

The genes are TRBV27 and TRBJ1-2; D is uncertain. V was shortened by 5 bases and J by 2 bases, with 9 bases between the two germline ends. CDR1 and CDR2 from the germline V gene are MNHEY and SMNVEV (reference sequence). The length of the CDR3 is 13 residues. CDR3 region: CASSRGANYGYTF. As DNA, the CDR3 is TGTGCCAGCAGTAGAGGAGCCAACTATGGCTACACCTTC.

V is TRBV5-4 and J is TRBJ1-1; 7 bases are a match to TRBD1. V lost 4 bases, J lost 11 bases, and 8 bases stayed unmatched. This CDR3 is 12 amino acids long. The germline CDR1 and CDR2 sequences are SGHNT and YYREEE (reference sequence). The CDR3 bases are TGTGCCAGCAGCATAGACAGGGATTTGGCTTTCTTT. Encoded protein: CASSIDRDLAFF.